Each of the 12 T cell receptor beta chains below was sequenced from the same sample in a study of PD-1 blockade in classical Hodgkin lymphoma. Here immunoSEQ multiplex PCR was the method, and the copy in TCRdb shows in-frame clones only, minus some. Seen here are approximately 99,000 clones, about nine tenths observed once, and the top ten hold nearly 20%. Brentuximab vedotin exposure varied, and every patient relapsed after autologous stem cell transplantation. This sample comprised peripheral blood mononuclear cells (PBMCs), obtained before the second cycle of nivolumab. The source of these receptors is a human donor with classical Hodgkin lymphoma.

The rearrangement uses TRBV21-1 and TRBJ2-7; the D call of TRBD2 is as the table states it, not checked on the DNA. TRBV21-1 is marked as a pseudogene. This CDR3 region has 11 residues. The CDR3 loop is CASSDKYGQYF. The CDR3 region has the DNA TGTGCCAGCAGCGATAAGTACGGGCAGTACTTC.

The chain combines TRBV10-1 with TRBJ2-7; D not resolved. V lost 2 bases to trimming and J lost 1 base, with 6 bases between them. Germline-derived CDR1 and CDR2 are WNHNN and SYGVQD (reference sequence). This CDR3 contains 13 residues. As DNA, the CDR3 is TGCGCCAGCAGTGAGCCAGGTTCCTACGAGCAGTACTTC. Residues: CASSEPGSYEQYF.

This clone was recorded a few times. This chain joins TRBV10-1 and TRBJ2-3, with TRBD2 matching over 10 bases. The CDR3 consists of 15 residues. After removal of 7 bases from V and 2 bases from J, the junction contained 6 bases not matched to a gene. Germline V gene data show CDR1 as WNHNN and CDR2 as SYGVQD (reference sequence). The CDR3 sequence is CASTAGLADTDTQYF. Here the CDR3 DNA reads TGCGCCAGCACCGCCGGACTAGCGGACACAGATACGCAGTATTTT.

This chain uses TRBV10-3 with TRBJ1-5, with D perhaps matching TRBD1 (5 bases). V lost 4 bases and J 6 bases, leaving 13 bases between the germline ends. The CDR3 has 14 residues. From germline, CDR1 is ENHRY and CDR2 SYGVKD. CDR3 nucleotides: TGTGCCATCAGTGGTCAGGGTAGGGGTCAGCCCCAGCATTTT. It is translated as CAISGQGRGQPQHF.

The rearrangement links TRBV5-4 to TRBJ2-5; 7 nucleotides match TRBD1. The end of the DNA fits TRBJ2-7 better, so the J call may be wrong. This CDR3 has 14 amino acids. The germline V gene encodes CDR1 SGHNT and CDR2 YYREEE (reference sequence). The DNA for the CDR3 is TGTGCCAGCAGCCCCGGACAGGTTACCTACGAGCAGTACTTC. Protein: CASSPGQVTYEQYF.

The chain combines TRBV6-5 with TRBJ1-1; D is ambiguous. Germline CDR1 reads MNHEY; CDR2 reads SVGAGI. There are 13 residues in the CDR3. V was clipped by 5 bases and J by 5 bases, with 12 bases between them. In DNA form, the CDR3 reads TGTGCCAGCAGTCTCCAGGTCGTTACTGAAGCTTTCTTT. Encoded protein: CASSLQVVTEAFF.

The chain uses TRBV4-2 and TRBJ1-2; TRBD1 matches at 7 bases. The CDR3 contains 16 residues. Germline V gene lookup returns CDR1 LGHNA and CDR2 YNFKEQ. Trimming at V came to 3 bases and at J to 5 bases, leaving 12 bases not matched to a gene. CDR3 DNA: TGTGCCAGCAGCCAGGGGGGACAGAACTTTGGATATGGCTACACCTTC. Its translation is CASSQGGQNFGYGYTF.

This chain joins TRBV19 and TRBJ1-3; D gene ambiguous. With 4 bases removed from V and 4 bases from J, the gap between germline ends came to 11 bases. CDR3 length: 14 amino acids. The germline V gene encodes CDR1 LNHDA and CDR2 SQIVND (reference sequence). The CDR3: CASSKTRGGNTIYF. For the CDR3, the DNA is TGTGCCAGTAGTAAGACCCGAGGGGGAAACACCATATATTTT.

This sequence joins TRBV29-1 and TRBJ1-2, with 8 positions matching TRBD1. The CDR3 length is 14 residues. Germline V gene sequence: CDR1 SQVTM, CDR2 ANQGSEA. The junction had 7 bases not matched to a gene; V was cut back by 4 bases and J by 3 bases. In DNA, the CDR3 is TGCAGCGTTGCACGCAGGGGGCCGGACTATGGCTACACCTTC. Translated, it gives CSVARRGPDYGYTF.

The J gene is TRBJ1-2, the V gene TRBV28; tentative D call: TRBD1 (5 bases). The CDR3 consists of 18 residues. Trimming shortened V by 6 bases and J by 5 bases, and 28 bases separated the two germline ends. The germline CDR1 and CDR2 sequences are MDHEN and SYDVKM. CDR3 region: CASSHPFLRSPGPYGYTF. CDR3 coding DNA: TGTGCCAGCAGCCACCCATTCCTCAGGAGTCCGGGGCCATATGGCTACACCTTC.

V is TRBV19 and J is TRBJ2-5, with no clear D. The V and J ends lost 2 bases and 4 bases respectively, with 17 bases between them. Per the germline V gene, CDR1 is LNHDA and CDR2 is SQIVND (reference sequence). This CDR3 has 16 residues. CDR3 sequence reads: CASSIKGIVPGETQYF. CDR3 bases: TGTGCCAGTAGTATAAAAGGGATCGTCCCGGGAGAGACCCAGTACTTC.

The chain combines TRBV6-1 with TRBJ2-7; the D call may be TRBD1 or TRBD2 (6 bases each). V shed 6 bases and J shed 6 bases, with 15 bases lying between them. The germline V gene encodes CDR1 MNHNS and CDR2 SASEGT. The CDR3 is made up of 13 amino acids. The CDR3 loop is CASRGASEIEQYF. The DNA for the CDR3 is TGTGCCAGCAGGGGGGCTAGCGAGATCGAGCAGTACTTC.